The sequence of this T cell receptor beta chain was determined in a study of OX40 agonist ivuxolimab in advanced cancers. Assay: immunoSEQ multiplex PCR; the TCRdb copy retains only in-frame clones and omits some. The sample includes about 50,000 clones, 86% of them seen just once. Whole-study results and caveats: The study observed clonal expansion of CD4+ and CD8+ blood T cells by week 6 at 0.1 to 3.0 mg/kg.

Autoimmune disease history or systemic immunosuppression disqualified patients. Germline CDR1 SGHRS, CDR2 YFSETQ. The germline V and J ends were trimmed by 1 base and 6 bases, with 13 bases remaining between them. The CDR3 spans 15 residues. To note about this clone: Its antigen is not known.

The sample was CD4+ or CD8+ T cells sorted from blood, taken in a trial of the OX40 agonist ivuxolimab. The chain recombines TRBV5-1 with TRBJ2-2; perhaps TRBD2 as D (6 bases). The TCR comes from an adult with an advanced solid tumor such as melanoma, head and neck, liver or kidney cancer. In nucleotides, the CDR3 is TGCGCCAGCAGCTTGCCTCCCGGGGGACCCGGGGAGCTGTTTTTT. This gives the protein CASSLPPGGPGELFF.